The entry below describes one TCR beta chain. What it binds is not known. This entry belongs to a study of T cell responses to AZD1222 COVID-19 vaccine. The assay was immunoSEQ multiplex PCR, and TCRdb's table has in-frame clones only and misses some. The sample holds about 73,000 clones, roughly 89% seen once. The CDR3 consists of 15 residues. V lost 4 bases to trimming and J lost 7 bases, with 17 bases between them. From germline, CDR1 is SGHVS and CDR2 FQNEAQ. Findings of the study overall: Only a handful of AZD1222 recipients tested seropositive at baseline.

The gene calls are TRBV7-8 and TRBJ2-1; D is undetermined. The starting material was peripheral blood, obtained 28 days after the second AZD1222 dose. The sequence came from an adult who received the AZD1222 COVID-19 vaccine. Here the CDR3 reads CASSSPLWSRNEQFF. In DNA, the CDR3 is TGTGCCAGCAGCTCCCCGTTGTGGAGTCGGAATGAGCAGTTCTTC.